The rows below give T cell receptor beta chains drawn from one sample of a study of blood T cell repertoires in COVID-19. Data came from immunoSEQ multiplex PCR; TCRdb stores just in-frame clones and leaves some out. Of around 71,000 clones listed, roughly four fifths are singletons. Sequenced input: peripheral blood. These receptors all come from a man under 40 with COVID-19, enrolled during active disease. Both conserved end residues are part of each CDR3. D genes are given only for firm matches. Clone size is shown for a subset of rows, as once, few, many or a class of expanded clone.

V gene,clone size,J gene,D gene,CDR3 protein,CDR3 DNA
TRBV7-9,NA,TRBJ1-1,NA,CASSLTRTDLNTEAFF,TGTGCCAGCAGCTTAACTCGGACAGATTTGAACACTGAAGCTTTCTTT
TRBV3-1/TRBV3-2,few,TRBJ2-5,NA,CASSQSREQETQYF,TGTGCCAGCAGCCAATCTCGGGAACAAGAGACCCAGTACTTC
TRBV7-9,few,TRBJ1-2,NA,CASSFATGSNYGYTF,TGTGCCAGCAGCTTCGCTACAGGATCTAACTATGGCTACACCTTC
TRBV28,NA,TRBJ1-2,NA,CASSFWSLEGYGYTF,TGTGCCAGCAGTTTCTGGAGCTTAGAGGGCTATGGCTACACCTTC
TRBV30,few,TRBJ1-1,NA,CAWRPGSAEAFF,TGTGCCTGGAGGCCAGGCAGTGCTGAAGCTTTCTTT
TRBV7-2,once,TRBJ1-4,TRBD1,CASSLDRGLNEKLFF,TGTGCCAGCAGCCTAGACAGGGGCCTTAATGAAAAACTGTTTTTT
TRBV9,once,TRBJ1-2,TRBD1,CASSAGQPTNYGYTF,TGTGCCAGCAGCGCGGGACAGCCGACTAACTATGGCTACACCTTC
TRBV6-5,few,TRBJ2-1,TRBD2,CASSYSTSGFNEQFF,TGTGCCAGCAGTTACTCGACTAGCGGTTTCAATGAGCAGTTCTTC
TRBV18,NA,TRBJ1-1,NA,CASSLLGTGGRNTEAFF,TGTGCCAGCTCACTACTTGGGACGGGAGGGAGGAACACTGAAGCTTTCTTT
TRBV5-1,few,TRBJ1-1,NA,CASQRGGQTEAFF,TGCGCCAGCCAACGGGGGGGGCAGACTGAAGCTTTCTTT
TRBV30,NA,TRBJ1-6,TRBD1,CALRTGTAYNSPLHF,TGTGCCTTAAGAACCGGGACAGCGTATAATTCACCCCTCCACTTT
TRBV4-2,once,TRBJ2-5,TRBD2,CASSRTSGSPEETQYF,TGTGCCAGCAGCCGGACTAGCGGGAGCCCCGAGGAGACCCAGTACTTC
TRBV28,NA,TRBJ2-5,NA,CASSLSGSQETQYF,TGTGCCAGCAGTTTAAGCGGCAGTCAAGAGACCCAGTACTTC
TRBV10-3,NA,TRBJ1-1,TRBD1,CAISAGQPNTEAFF,TGTGCCATCAGTGCGGGACAGCCTAACACTGAAGCTTTCTTT
TRBV11-2,NA,TRBJ1-2,NA,CASSWGDYGYTF,TGTGCCAGCAGCTGGGGAGATTATGGCTACACCTTC
TRBV7-9,NA,TRBJ2-7,NA,CASSSGEEQYF,TGTGCCAGCAGCTCTGGGGAGGAGCAGTACTTC
TRBV3-1/TRBV3-2,once,TRBJ2-7,TRBD1,CASSQGQGVGEQYF,TGTGCCAGCAGCCAAGGACAGGGGGTGGGGGAGCAGTACTTC